Each of the 6 T cell receptor beta chains below was sequenced from the same sample in a study of blood T cell repertoires in COVID-19. Sequencing was performed with immunoSEQ multiplex PCR; in TCRdb, only in-frame clones are kept and a portion is missing. The data contain under 300,000 clones, 85% to 90% of them singletons. Sequencing was performed on peripheral blood. The receptors were sampled from a woman in her forties who had recovered from COVID-19.

This chain links TRBV7-9 with TRBJ1-1; D gene unclear. Trimming took off 1 base at V and 11 bases at J, with 14 bases between the two ends. The CDR3 consists of 13 residues. Per germline, CDR1 SEHNR and CDR2 FQNEAQ (reference sequence). DNA of the CDR3: TGTGCCAGCAGCTTAGGGAGGCCAAGGGCGGCTTTCTTT. Residues: CASSLGRPRAAFF.

The J gene is TRBJ2-2, the V gene TRBV4-3; TRBD1 matches 7 bases. V gave up 2 bases and J gave up 6 bases; unmatched junction bases: 6. Per germline, CDR1 LGHNA and CDR2 YSLEER. There are 15 residues in the CDR3. Here the CDR3 DNA reads TGCGCCAGCAGCCAAACGACAGGGTATGCCGGGGAGCTGTTTTTT. This gives the protein CASSQTTGYAGELFF.

About this clone: Compared with germline, one end of the junction differs, possibly owing to a read error. V and J are TRBV6-5 and TRBJ2-7; a weak D match, TRBD1 (6 bases). The CDR3 is 13 residues long. The germline V gene has CDR1 MNHEY and CDR2 SVGAGI. CDR3 sequence: CASSYSNRAPLDF. The CDR3 coding sequence is TGTGCCAGCAGTTACTCGAACAGGGCCCCTCTCGACTTC.

The genes are TRBV9 and TRBJ1-2; tentative D call: TRBD1 (5 bases). Looked up from germline, CDR1 is SGDLS and CDR2 is YYNGEE. There are 13 residues in the CDR3. The germline V and J ends were trimmed by 0 bases and 8 bases, with 11 bases remaining between them. The CDR3 DNA reads TGTGCCAGCAGCGTAGAGGCAGGGATCGGCTACACCTTC. This gives the protein CASSVEAGIGYTF.

The chain carries TRBV6-5 and TRBJ1-6, with D possibly matching TRBD1 (5 bases). Germline values: CDR1 MNHEY, CDR2 SVGAGI. V gave up 6 bases and J gave up 4 bases, with 10 bases separating them. The CDR3 runs to 14 residues. This chain's CDR3 is CASRDTGYNSPLHF. The CDR3 bases are TGTGCCAGCAGGGATACAGGATATAATTCACCCCTCCACTTT.

The V call is TRBV24-1, the J call TRBJ1-5; 10 bases align to TRBD1. The CDR3 is made up of 16 amino acids. J gave up 5 bases and V 2 bases, and 5 bases lay outside the gene matches. From germline, CDR1 is KGHDR and CDR2 SFDVKD. CDR3 loop: CATSDSGQGGHQPQHF. The CDR3, as DNA: TGTGCCACCAGTGATTCAGGACAGGGGGGTCATCAGCCCCAGCATTTT.